The next 27 T cell receptor beta chains were all read from a single sample in a study of cytomegalovirus exposure and HLA in healthy donors. PCR used 60 Vbeta primers and 13 Jbeta primers. Method: immunoSEQ multiplex PCR; TCRdb's copy keeps in-frame clones and lacks some. The data show 150,000 to 200,000 clones, with around 72% seen just once and 3.1% held by the top ten. Sequencing used PBMCs. Receptors originate from a woman aged 50 to 60 in good health and CMV-seropositive.

CDR3 sequence (DNA): TGTGCCAGCAGTTTAAATTCGGACGAGCAGTACTTC. Its protein is CASSLNSDEQYF. V is TRBV27 and J is TRBJ2-7; D remains ambiguous. Trimming stripped 2 bases from V and 5 bases from J, with 7 bases between. Germline assignment: CDR1 MNHEY and CDR2 SMNVEV (reference sequence). The CDR3 spans 12 residues.

This clone was seen only a few times. This rearrangement joins TRBV30 to TRBJ1-2, with D maybe TRBD1 (5 bases). The CDR3 spans 15 residues. Trimming took 0 bases from V and 4 from J, leaving 15 bases between them. Germline V gene sequence: CDR1 GTSNPN, CDR2 SVGIG (reference sequence). CDR3 amino acids: CAWSVWGRALYGYTF. The DNA of the CDR3 is TGTGCCTGGAGTGTTTGGGGCAGGGCCCTCTATGGCTACACCTTC.

This clone was observed once. The genes are TRBV10-3 and TRBJ2-7; 8 bases align to TRBD2. V gave up 10 bases and J gave up 3 bases; unmatched junction bases: 8. CDR1 is ENHRY and CDR2 is SYGVKD in the germline V gene. The CDR3 consists of 13 residues. CDR3 nucleotide sequence: TGTGCCACCTCAGCGGGAGAGTACTACGAGCAGTACTTC. Its protein is CATSAGEYYEQYF.

The chain recombines TRBV4-3 with TRBJ1-1, with 7 bases identical to TRBD1. Trimming removed 0 bases from V and 0 bases from J; junction bases left unmatched: 13. The germline V gene has CDR1 LGHNA and CDR2 YSLEER. CDR3 length: 19 residues. The DNA of the CDR3 is TGCGCCAGCAGCCAAGATGTTGACAGGGAAAGGAGGATGAACACTGAAGCTTTCTTT. Amino acids: CASSQDVDRERRMNTEAFF.

This sequence joins TRBV5-1 and TRBJ1-5; TRBD1 matches 12 bases. After removal of 4 bases from V and 5 bases from J, the junction contained 10 bases not matched to a gene. The germline gives CDR1 SGHRS, CDR2 YFSETQ. The CDR3 has 17 amino acids. The CDR3, as DNA: TGCGCCAGCAGCATTGGGACAGGGGGCGTCATGGATCAGCCCCAGCATTTT. This gives the protein CASSIGTGGVMDQPQHF.

V usage is TRBV18 and J usage is TRBJ1-1; D possibly corresponds to TRBD1 (5 bases). The CDR3 covers 13 residues. Germline CDR1 is KGHSH and CDR2 is LQKENI. V lost 7 bases and J lost 4, with 13 bases in between. Written as DNA, the CDR3 is TGTGCCAGCTTTACCCGGGGGGGCACTGAAGCTTTCTTT. Translation: CASFTRGGTEAFF.

The chain employs TRBV10-3 and TRBJ2-3; TRBD2 agrees at 8 bases. The trim removed 3 bases at V and 4 bases at J, leaving 9 bases unmatched. The CDR3 loop spans 16 amino acids. Germline V gene data show CDR1 as ENHRY and CDR2 as SYGVKD. CDR3 region: CAISDTVAGGPDTQYF. CDR3 nucleotides: TGTGCCATCAGTGATACGGTTGCGGGAGGCCCAGATACGCAGTATTTT.

The chain couples TRBV11-3 to TRBJ2-5; the D gene is possibly TRBD2 (7 bases). CDR1 SGHNT and CDR2 YENEEA come from the germline V gene. V was shortened by 6 bases and J by 5 bases, with 16 bases between the two germline ends. The length of the CDR3 is 14 residues. CDR3 sequence reads: CASREGGGGETQYF. The CDR3 nucleotides read TGTGCCAGCAGGGAAGGGGGGGGAGGTGAGACCCAGTACTTC.

The genes are TRBV4-3 and TRBJ2-7; TRBD1 matches at 7 bases. Losses at the gene ends were 0 bases for V and 5 bases for J; bases not matched to a gene: 7. The germline V gene encodes CDR1 LGHNA and CDR2 YSLEER. The CDR3 is 15 amino acids. DNA for the CDR3: TGCGCCAGCAGCCAAGATCAGACAGGGCGGCACGAGCAGTACTTC. Encoded protein: CASSQDQTGRHEQYF.

The chain joins TRBV30 to TRBJ1-5; 8 positions match TRBD1. The CDR3 loop spans 13 amino acids. CDR1 GTSNPN and CDR2 SVGIG come from the germline V gene (reference sequence). J gave up 1 base and V 5 bases, and 1 base lay outside the gene matches. CDR3 sequence reads: CAWGQGSNQPQHF. DNA of the CDR3: TGTGCCTGGGGACAGGGAAGCAATCAGCCCCAGCATTTT. The whole variable domain, remainder taken from reference TRBV30 and TRBJ1-5, is SQTIHQWPATLVQPVGSPLSLECTVEGTSNPNLYWYRQAAGRGLQLLFYSVGIGQISSEVPQNLSASRPQDRQFILSSKKLLLSDSGFYLCAWGQGSNQPQHFGDGTRLSIL.

J is TRBJ1-6 and V is TRBV30, with 11 nucleotides matching TRBD1. The CDR3 spans 14 residues. Losses at the gene ends were 5 bases for V and 10 bases for J; bases not matched to a gene: 7. Germline V gives CDR1 GTSNPN, CDR2 SVGIG (reference sequence). Here the CDR3 DNA reads TGTGCCTGGCGTCGAGGGACAGGGGGATCACCCCTCCACTTT. It specifies CAWRRGTGGSPLHF.

V usage is TRBV29-1 and J usage is TRBJ1-1; D unclear. Trimming took 4 bases from V and 6 from J, leaving 18 bases between them. Germline CDR1 and CDR2: SQVTM and ANQGSEA. The CDR3 contains 14 residues. This chain's CDR3 is CSVAPDSRRAEAFF. The CDR3 DNA reads as TGCAGCGTTGCCCCGGACTCAAGGCGGGCTGAAGCTTTCTTT.

The chain recombines TRBV30 with TRBJ2-1; possible D gene TRBD2, 5 bases. CDR1 GTSNPN and CDR2 SVGIG come from the germline V gene (reference sequence). The CDR3 is made up of 15 amino acids. V lost 3 bases, J lost 0 bases, and 12 bases lay in between. This CDR3 reads CAWSRTAFSYNEQFF. CDR3 sequence (DNA): TGTGCCTGGAGCCGGACTGCTTTCTCCTACAATGAGCAGTTCTTC. The variable domain in full, with the rest retrieved from reference TRBV30 and TRBJ2-1, is SQTIHQWPATLVQPVGSPLSLECTVEGTSNPNLYWYRQAAGRGLQLLFYSVGIGQISSEVPQNLSASRPQDRQFILSSKKLLLSDSGFYLCAWSRTAFSYNEQFFGPGTRLTVL.

The CDR3 coding sequence is TGTGCCAGCAGTTCCTTGCGGGGTTCTATCCCGGATACGCAGTATTTT. Encoded protein: CASSSLRGSIPDTQYF. This chain connects TRBV2 to TRBJ2-3; a possible D gene is TRBD2 (6 bases). This CDR3 spans 16 amino acids. Trimming pared 5 bases from V and 6 bases from J, leaving 21 bases between. From germline, CDR1 is SNHLY and CDR2 FYNNEI.

The chain couples TRBV30 to TRBJ1-6, with D maybe TRBD1 (5 bases). This CDR3 is 17 amino acids long. Germline values: CDR1 GTSNPN, CDR2 SVGIG (reference sequence). Deletions cut 0 bases from V and 0 bases from J, with 12 bases between. The CDR3 here is CAWSVGQESSYNSPLHF. In nucleotides, the CDR3 is TGTGCCTGGAGTGTAGGACAAGAGAGCTCCTATAATTCACCCCTCCACTTT.

The V gene is TRBV15, the J gene TRBJ1-5, with unresolved D. Trimming took off 4 bases at V and 7 bases at J, with 5 bases between the two ends. Germline CDR1 and CDR2: LNHNV and YYDKDF (reference sequence). CDR3 length equals 11 residues. The DNA of the CDR3 is TGTGCCACCAGCACCCTACAGCCCCAGCATTTT. Amino acid sequence: CATSTLQPQHF. The variable domain in full, completed from reference TRBV15 and TRBJ1-5, reads DAMVIQNPRYQVTQFGKPVTLSCSQTLNHNVMYWYQQKSSQAPKLLFHYYDKDFNNEADTPDNFQSRRPNTSFCFLDIRSPGLGDTAMYLCATSTLQPQHFGDGTRLSIL.

The V and J genes are TRBV28 and TRBJ1-2, with TRBD1 identical over 8 bases. V trimming: 6 bases; J trimming: 4 bases; junction bases outside the gene matches: 13. The germline gives CDR1 MDHEN, CDR2 SYDVKM. CDR3 length: 16 amino acids. CDR3 bases: TGTGCCAGCAGCCCACCTGCAGGGGGCGGAATCTATGGCTACACCTTC. Translated, it gives CASSPPAGGGIYGYTF.

This clone was picked up a small number of times. V and J are TRBV28 and TRBJ2-5, with a weak D call TRBD1 (6 bases). CDR3 length equals 12 residues. Per the germline V gene, CDR1 is MDHEN and CDR2 is SYDVKM. The CDR3 DNA reads as TGTGGGACAGAGACGGCAGGGGAGACCCAGTACTTC. This encodes CGTETAGETQYF. The full variable domain, in which reference TRBV28 and TRBJ2-5 provide the parts outside the CDR3, is DVKVTQSSRYLVKRTGEKVFLECVQDMDHENMFWYRQDPGLGLRLIYFSYDVKMKEKGDIPEGYSVSREKKERFSLILESASTNQTSMYLCGTETAGETQYFGPGTRLLVL.

The J gene is TRBJ1-5, the V gene TRBV4-1, with 7 bases identical to TRBD1. Germline CDR1 is MGHRA and CDR2 is YSYEKL. V lost 5 bases, J lost 6 bases, and 10 bases stayed unmatched. The CDR3 extends over 15 amino acids. The CDR3 coding sequence is TGCGCCAGCAGCACCCAGACAGGGTACGGTCAGCCCCAGCATTTT. This encodes CASSTQTGYGQPQHF.

The chain joins TRBV2 to TRBJ2-1; no definite D call. Germline CDR1 SNHLY, CDR2 FYNNEI. This CDR3 has 11 residues. The V gene lost 4 bases and the J gene lost 7 bases, with 5 bases spanning the gap. CDR3 DNA: TGTGCCAGCAGTGGTCTAAATGAGCAGTTCTTC. It specifies CASSGLNEQFF.

The chain uses TRBV5-1 and TRBJ2-5, with unresolved D. This CDR3 spans 14 amino acids. CDR1 is SGHRS and CDR2 is YFSETQ in the germline V gene. V was cut by 3 bases and J by 0 bases, with 9 bases left in between. The CDR3 bases are TGCGCCAGCAGCTCTATCCCGGACCAAGAGACCCAGTACTTC. Translated, it gives CASSSIPDQETQYF.

This chain joins TRBV11-2 and TRBJ1-2; no reliable D call. With 1 base removed from V and 3 bases from J, the gap between germline ends came to 6 bases. The CDR3 is 13 amino acids. Per germline, CDR1 SGHAT and CDR2 FQNNGV. CDR3 in amino acids: CASSLGGYYGYTF. CDR3 nucleotides: TGTGCCAGCAGCTTAGGCGGATACTATGGCTACACCTTC. The full variable domain, its missing parts supplied by reference TRBV11-2 and TRBJ1-2, is EAGVAQSPRYKIIEKRQSVAFWCNPISGHATLYWYQQILGQGPKLLIQFQNNGVVDDSQLPKDRFSAERLKGVDSTLKIQPAKLEDSAVYLCASSLGGYYGYTFGSGTRLTVV.

This rearrangement joins TRBV7-8 to TRBJ2-7; weak D call: TRBD1 (6 bases). This CDR3 is built from 14 residues. V was cut by 8 bases and J by 3 bases, with 17 bases left in between. Germline CDR1 is SGHVS and CDR2 is FQNEAQ. The CDR3 spells CASAPGAGFYEQYF. Here the CDR3 DNA reads TGTGCCAGCGCCCCAGGGGCAGGGTTCTACGAGCAGTACTTC.

The rearrangement joins TRBV7-2 to TRBJ1-2; TRBD1 is a possible D gene (5 bases). Germline CDR1 and CDR2: SGHTA and FQGNSA. V shed 1 base and J shed 3 bases, with 12 bases lying between them. The CDR3 consists of 15 residues. This chain's CDR3 is CASSLESGLHYGYTF. The CDR3 bases are TGTGCCAGCAGCTTAGAGTCAGGGCTTCACTATGGCTACACCTTC. The full variable domain, with the rest looked up from reference TRBV7-2 and TRBJ1-2, is GAGVSQSPSNKVTEKGKDVELRCDPISGHTALYWYRQSLGQGLEFLIYFQGNSAPDKSGLPSDRFSAERTGGSVSTLTIQRTQQEDSAVYLCASSLESGLHYGYTFGSGTRLTVV.

V usage is TRBV28 and J usage is TRBJ1-2, with a possible D match to TRBD1 (5 bases). The CDR3 has 15 amino acids. The V end lost 5 bases, the J end lost 4 bases, and 17 bases lay between the germline ends. Germline lookup yields CDR1 MDHEN and CDR2 SYDVKM. CDR3 coding DNA: TGTGCCAGCAGTCTCACTGACAGATCGGGCTATGGCTACACCTTC. It codes for CASSLTDRSGYGYTF.

This sequence joins TRBV2 and TRBJ2-2; TRBD1 matches at 7 bases. This CDR3 region has 14 residues. The ends lost 7 bases at V and 2 bases at J; junction bases unmatched: 4. From germline, CDR1 is SNHLY and CDR2 FYNNEI. CDR3 residues: CASKDRANTGELFF. CDR3 nucleotide sequence: TGTGCCAGCAAAGACAGGGCTAACACCGGGGAGCTGTTTTTT.

This chain links TRBV5-6 with TRBJ2-7, with 10 positions matching TRBD2. Germline V gene lookup returns CDR1 SGHDT and CDR2 YYEEEE. This CDR3 region has 14 residues. Unmatched junction bases numbered 5, after V lost 2 bases and J lost 6 bases. The CDR3 DNA reads as TGTGCCAGCAGCTTCCCCGGGACTAGCGCCGAGCAGTACTTC. It translates to CASSFPGTSAEQYF.